This T cell receptor beta chain was identified during a study of radiation and T cells in renal cell carcinoma. Clones were read by immunoSEQ multiplex PCR, and TCRdb kept only the in-frame ones, dropping some. This sample carries about 130,000 clones, nearly 90% of them seen once, and the ten largest clones take 12%. V was trimmed by 5 bases and J by 5 bases, leaving 6 bases between them. CDR3 length: 11 residues. Germline V gives CDR1 SGHAT, CDR2 FQNNGV. Time point of the sample: baseline pretreatment blood. The treatment here: 15 Gy SBRT to primary tumor, nephrectomy 4 weeks later. The rearrangement uses TRBV11-2 and TRBJ1-2; unclear D gene. This specimen consisted of blood, obtained from a patient whose treatment included radiotherapy and nephrectomy. This TCR was recovered from a woman in her forties or fifties with renal cell carcinoma. Here the CDR3 reads CASSPGYGYTF. The DNA of the CDR3 is TGTGCCAGCAGCCCCGGTTATGGCTACACCTTC.